This T cell receptor beta chain was identified during a study of T cell responses to AZD1222 COVID-19 vaccine. Study in general: Second doses that came at about 4 or about 12 weeks were put together.

Repertoires were generated with immunoSEQ multiplex PCR, while TCRdb's copy carries only in-frame clones and drops some. Counted here are roughly 140,000 clones, around nine tenths occurring once; the ten biggest clones make up 5%. About this clone itself: Its antigen is unidentified.

V lost 2 bases and J lost 3, with 14 bases in between. The CDR3 spans 15 residues. CDR1 KGHSH and CDR2 LQKENI come from the germline V gene. Study-level points and caveats: Baseline testing showed seropositivity in only 5 or 6 AZD1222 recipients. When two AZD1222 doses had been given, Spike-specific TCR breadth and depth rose.

The sequence derives from an adult in good health. The V gene is TRBV18, the J gene TRBJ2-7; tentatively, D is TRBD1 or TRBD2 (5 bases each). Specimen: peripheral blood, collected on day 0 of AZD1222 vaccination. CDR3 in amino acids: CASSPGTGPLYEQYF. The CDR3 DNA reads as TGTGCCAGCTCACCAGGAACGGGGCCCCTCTACGAGCAGTACTTC. Full variable domain (missing parts from reference TRBV18 and TRBJ2-7): NAGVMQNPRHLVRRRGQEARLRCSPMKGHSHVYWYRQLPEEGLKFMVYLQKENIIDESGMPKERFSAEFPKEGPSILRIQQVVRGDSAAYFCASSPGTGPLYEQYFGPGTRLTVT.